Sequencing of this T cell receptor (beta chain) was carried out in a study of blood T cell repertoires in COVID-19. The wider study: Specimens from acute and convalescent COVID-19 originated in the United States, Italy and Spain.

CDR1 and CDR2 from the germline V gene are LNHNV and YYDKDF (reference sequence). The trim removed 4 bases at V and 2 bases at J, leaving 2 bases unmatched. The length of the CDR3 is 15 residues. Produced via immunoSEQ multiplex PCR; TCRdb's table is partial and in-frame only. The data hold 250,000 to 300,000 clones, with around 93% observed a single time. The age range of participants was about 18 to 95 years, with residence in fewer than 25 US areas. Donors were grouped by their self-reported clinical history. The J gene is TRBJ2-1, the V gene TRBV15, with 10 bases aligning to TRBD2. The clonotype originates from a human donor in a cohort exposed to, infected with or recovered from COVID-19 (not recorded which). The donor label of this sample is uncertain. The source material was PBMCs or T cells enriched from blood (not recorded which). The CDR3 here is CATSKSGGAYNEQFF. As DNA, the CDR3 is TGTGCCACCAGCAAAAGCGGGGGGGCCTACAATGAGCAGTTCTTC.